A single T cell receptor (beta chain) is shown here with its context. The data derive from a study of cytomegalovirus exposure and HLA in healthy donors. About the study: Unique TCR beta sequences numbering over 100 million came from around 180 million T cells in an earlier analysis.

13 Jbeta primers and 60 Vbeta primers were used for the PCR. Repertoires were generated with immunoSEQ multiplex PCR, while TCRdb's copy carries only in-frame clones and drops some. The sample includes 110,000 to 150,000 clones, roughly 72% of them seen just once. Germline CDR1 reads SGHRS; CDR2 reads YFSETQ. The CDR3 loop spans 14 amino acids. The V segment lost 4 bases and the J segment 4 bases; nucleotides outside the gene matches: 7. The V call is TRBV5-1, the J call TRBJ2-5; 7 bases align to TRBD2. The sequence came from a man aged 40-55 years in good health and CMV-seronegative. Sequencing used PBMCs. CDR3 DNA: TGCGCCAGCAGCCCAGGACTAGTCGGAGAGACCCAGTACTTC. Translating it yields CASSPGLVGETQYF.